The source of this TCR beta chain is a study of blood T cells in healthy people across ages. On this clonotype itself: Its antigen is not identified.

Alongside a J-beta primer mix, a sample-barcoded 5' primer served in a second PCR lasting 7 to 11 cycles. A 12-random-nucleotide template-switch adaptor tagged each cDNA molecule. In TCRdb, the 5' RACE reads were re-called with MiXCR into one record per CDR3 protein. The sample has about 1.4 million distinct CDR3 sequences, approximately 59% seen once. General study points: For the donors, CMV status was unknown and possibly confounded expanded clonotype changes.

Sequenced material: blood. The sequence derives from a man in his late teens or twenties in good health.

The CDR3 sequence: CASSQTAIQETQYF. The CDR3 nucleotides read TGTGCCAGCAGCCAAACAGCGATCCAAGAGACCCAGTACTTC. This sequence joins TRBV14 and TRBJ2-5; no definite D call. The germline gives CDR1 SGHDN, CDR2 FVKESK. V shed 2 bases and J shed 1 base, with 8 bases lying between them. The CDR3 has 14 amino acids. Based on the CDR3 plus reference TRBV14 and TRBJ2-5, the full variable domain is EAGVTQFPSHSVIEKGQTVTLRCDPISGHDNLYWYRRVMGKEIKFLLHFVKESKQDESGMPNNRFLAERTGGTYSTLKVQPAELEDSGVYFCASSQTAIQETQYFGPGTRLLVL.